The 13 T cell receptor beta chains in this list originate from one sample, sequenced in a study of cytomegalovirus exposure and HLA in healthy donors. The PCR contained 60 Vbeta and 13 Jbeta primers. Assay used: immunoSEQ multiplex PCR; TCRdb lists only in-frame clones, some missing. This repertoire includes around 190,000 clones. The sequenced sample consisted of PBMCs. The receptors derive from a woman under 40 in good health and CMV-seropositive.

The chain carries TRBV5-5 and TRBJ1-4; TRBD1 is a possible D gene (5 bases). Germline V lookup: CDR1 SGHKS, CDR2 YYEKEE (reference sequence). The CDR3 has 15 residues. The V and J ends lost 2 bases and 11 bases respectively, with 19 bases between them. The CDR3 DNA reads TGTGCCAGCAGCTTCAGGGAGGTGGTTAAATATAAACTGTTTTTT. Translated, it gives CASSFREVVKYKLFF.

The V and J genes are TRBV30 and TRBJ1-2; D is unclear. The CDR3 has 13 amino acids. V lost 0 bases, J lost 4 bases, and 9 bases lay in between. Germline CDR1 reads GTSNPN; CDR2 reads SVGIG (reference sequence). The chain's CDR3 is CAWSVLGLYGYTF. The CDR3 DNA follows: TGTGCCTGGAGTGTACTAGGACTCTATGGCTACACCTTC.

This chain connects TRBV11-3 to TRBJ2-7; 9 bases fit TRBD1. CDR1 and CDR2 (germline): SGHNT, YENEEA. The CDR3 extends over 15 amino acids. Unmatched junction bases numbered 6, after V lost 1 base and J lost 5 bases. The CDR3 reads CASSLGGTGSNEQYF. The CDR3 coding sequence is TGTGCCAGCAGCTTAGGTGGGACAGGGTCTAACGAGCAGTACTTC. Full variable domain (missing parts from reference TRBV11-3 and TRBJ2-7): EAGVVQSPRYKIIEKKQPVAFWCNPISGHNTLYWYLQNLGQGPELLIRYENEEAVDDSQLPKDRFSAERLKGVDSTLKIQPAELGDSAVYLCASSLGGTGSNEQYFGPGTRLTVT.

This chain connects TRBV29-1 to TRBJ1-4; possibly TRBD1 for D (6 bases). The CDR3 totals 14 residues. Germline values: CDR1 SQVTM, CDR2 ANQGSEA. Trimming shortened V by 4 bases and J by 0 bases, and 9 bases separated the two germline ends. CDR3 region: CSVARQATNEKLFF. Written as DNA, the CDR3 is TGCAGCGTTGCCCGACAGGCAACTAATGAAAAACTGTTTTTT.

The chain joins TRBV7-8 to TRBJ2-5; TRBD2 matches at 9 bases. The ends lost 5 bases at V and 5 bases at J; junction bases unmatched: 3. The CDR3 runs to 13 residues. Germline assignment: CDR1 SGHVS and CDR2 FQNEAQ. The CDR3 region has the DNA TGTGCCAGCAGCGCGGGGGGGCGCGAGACCCAGTACTTC. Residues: CASSAGGRETQYF.

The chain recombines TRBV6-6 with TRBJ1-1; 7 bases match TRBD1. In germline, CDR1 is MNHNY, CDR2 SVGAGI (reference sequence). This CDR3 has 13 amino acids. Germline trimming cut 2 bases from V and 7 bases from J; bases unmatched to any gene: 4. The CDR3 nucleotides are TGTGCCAGCAGTTACCAGGGGGGCCTTGAAGCTTTCTTT. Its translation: CASSYQGGLEAFF.

In DNA form, the CDR3 reads TGTGCCAGCTCACCACCCTACTCCAGGGGGCTCAGCTATGGCTACACCTTC. Translated: CASSPPYSRGLSYGYTF. The chain joins TRBV18 to TRBJ1-2, with 8 bases that match TRBD1. V trimming: 0 bases; J trimming: 4 bases; junction bases outside the gene matches: 10. CDR3 length: 17 residues. Looked up from germline, CDR1 is KGHSH and CDR2 is LQKENI.

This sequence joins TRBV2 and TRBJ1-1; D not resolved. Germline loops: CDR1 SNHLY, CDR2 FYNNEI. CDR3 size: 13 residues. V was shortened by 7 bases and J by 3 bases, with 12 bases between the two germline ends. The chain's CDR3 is CASTREDDTEAFF. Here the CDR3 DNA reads TGTGCCAGCACGAGGGAGGATGACACTGAAGCTTTCTTT. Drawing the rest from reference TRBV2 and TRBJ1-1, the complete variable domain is EPEVTQTPSHQVTQMGQEVILRCVPISNHLYFYWYRQILGQKVEFLVSFYNNEISEKSEIFDDQFSVERPDGSNFTLKIRSTKLEDSAMYFCASTREDDTEAFFGQGTRLTVV.

The chain's CDR3 is CASSITGGGDGYTF. The CDR3 nucleotides are TGTGCCAGTAGTATCACAGGGGGCGGGGATGGCTACACCTTC. The genes are TRBV19 and TRBJ1-2; 9 positions match TRBD1. Germline V lookup: CDR1 LNHDA, CDR2 SQIVND (reference sequence). J was trimmed by 6 bases and V by 3 bases; bases with no gene match: 5. The CDR3 extends over 14 amino acids.

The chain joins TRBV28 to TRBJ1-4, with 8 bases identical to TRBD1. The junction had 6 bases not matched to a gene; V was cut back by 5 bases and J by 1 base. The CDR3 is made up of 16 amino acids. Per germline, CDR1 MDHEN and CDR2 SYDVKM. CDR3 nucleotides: TGTGCCAGCAGTGAACCGACAGGGGTAACTAATGAAAAACTGTTTTTT. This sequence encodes CASSEPTGVTNEKLFF.

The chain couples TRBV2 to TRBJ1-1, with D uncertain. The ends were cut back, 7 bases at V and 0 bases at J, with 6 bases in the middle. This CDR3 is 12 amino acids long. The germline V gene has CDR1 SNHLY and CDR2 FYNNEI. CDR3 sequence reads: CASNLMNTEAFF. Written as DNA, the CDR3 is TGTGCCAGCAATTTAATGAACACTGAAGCTTTCTTT.

DNA for the CDR3: TGTGCCAGCAGTCGGGTGAACACTGAAGCTTTCTTT. This sequence encodes CASSRVNTEAFF. This rearrangement joins TRBV6-6 to TRBJ1-1; D uncertain. This CDR3 comprises 12 residues. The germline CDR1 and CDR2 sequences are MNHNY and SVGAGI (reference sequence). The V gene lost 5 bases and the J gene lost 0 bases, with 4 bases spanning the gap.

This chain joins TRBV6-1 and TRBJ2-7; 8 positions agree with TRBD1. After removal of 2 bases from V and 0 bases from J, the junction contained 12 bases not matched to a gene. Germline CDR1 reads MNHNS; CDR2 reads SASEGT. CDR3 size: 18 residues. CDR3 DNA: TGTGCCAGCAGTGAACTCGGGACAGGCAACTTTTTCTCCTACGAGCAGTACTTC. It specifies CASSELGTGNFFSYEQYF.